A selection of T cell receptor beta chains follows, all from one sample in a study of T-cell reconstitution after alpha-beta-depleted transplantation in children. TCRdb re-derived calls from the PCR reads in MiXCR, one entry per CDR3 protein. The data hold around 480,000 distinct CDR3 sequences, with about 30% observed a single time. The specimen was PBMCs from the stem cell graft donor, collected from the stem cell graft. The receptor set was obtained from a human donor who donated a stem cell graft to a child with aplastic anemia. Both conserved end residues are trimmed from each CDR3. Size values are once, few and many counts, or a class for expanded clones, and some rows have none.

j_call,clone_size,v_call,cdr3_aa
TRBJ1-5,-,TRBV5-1,ASSGDGSNQPQH
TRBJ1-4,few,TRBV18,ASSRTPGTSDEKLF
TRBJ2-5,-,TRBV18,ASSPQQGVQETQY
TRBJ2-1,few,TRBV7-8,ASSLESGTSYNEQF
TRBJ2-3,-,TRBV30,AWSGAGGPSDTQY
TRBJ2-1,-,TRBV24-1,ATSDTGVSSYNEQF
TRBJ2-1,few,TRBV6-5,ASTYRASGIRGDEQF
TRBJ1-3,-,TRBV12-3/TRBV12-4,ASSRQDPGNTIY
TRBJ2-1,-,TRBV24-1,ATSDRGRAIHEQF
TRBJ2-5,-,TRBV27,ASSLAGAPWETQY
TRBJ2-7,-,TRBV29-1,SVTKSDYEQY
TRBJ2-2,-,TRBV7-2,ASSLVLLPLAGELF
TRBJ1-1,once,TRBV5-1,ASSIGQGPGNTEAF
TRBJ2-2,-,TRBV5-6,ASSPTGWDTGELF
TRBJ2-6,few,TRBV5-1,ASSLIWPDSGANVLT
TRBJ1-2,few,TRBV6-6,ASSRGVNYGYT
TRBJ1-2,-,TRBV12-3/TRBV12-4,ASSLGGGGSYGYT
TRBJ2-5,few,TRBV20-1,SAGRRDQETQY
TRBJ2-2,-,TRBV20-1,SAQTGGGETGELF
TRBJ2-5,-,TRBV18,ASSSTAGVETQY
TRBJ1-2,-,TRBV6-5,ASSYSGTPRYDGYT
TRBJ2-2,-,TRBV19,ASETGGFTGELF
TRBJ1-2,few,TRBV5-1,ASGDGSNYGYT
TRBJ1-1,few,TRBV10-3,AISQKTNTEAF
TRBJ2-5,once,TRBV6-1,ASSDMTAYQETQY
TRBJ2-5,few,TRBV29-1,SVDGGIRYQETQY
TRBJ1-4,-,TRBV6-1,ASRQDGSNEKLF
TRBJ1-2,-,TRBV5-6,ASSPGPGEAGNYGYT
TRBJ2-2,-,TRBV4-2,ASSQELGARTGELF
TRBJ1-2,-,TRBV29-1,SVPGGYGYT
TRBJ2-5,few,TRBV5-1,ASSWTTQSGETQY
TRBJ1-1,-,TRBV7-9,ASSLVVGGQGSTEAF
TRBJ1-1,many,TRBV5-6,ASSLVAGLEPF
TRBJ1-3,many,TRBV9,ASSPDGNIGDTIY
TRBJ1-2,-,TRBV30,AWGTGSIANYGYT
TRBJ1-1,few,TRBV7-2,ASSLRKGVAEAF
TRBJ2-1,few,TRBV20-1,SALGATSGGISYNEQF
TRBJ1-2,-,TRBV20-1,SARQGDSGYT
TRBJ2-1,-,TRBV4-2,ASSQDAPGLAGGGKNEQF
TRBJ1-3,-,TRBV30,AWSVAGARGNTIY
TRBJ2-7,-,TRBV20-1,SARMEEQY
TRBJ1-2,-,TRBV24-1,ATSDFGKAYGYT
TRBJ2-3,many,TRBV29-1,SVEAGHQSTDTQY
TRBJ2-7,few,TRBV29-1,SCGGGSSYEQY